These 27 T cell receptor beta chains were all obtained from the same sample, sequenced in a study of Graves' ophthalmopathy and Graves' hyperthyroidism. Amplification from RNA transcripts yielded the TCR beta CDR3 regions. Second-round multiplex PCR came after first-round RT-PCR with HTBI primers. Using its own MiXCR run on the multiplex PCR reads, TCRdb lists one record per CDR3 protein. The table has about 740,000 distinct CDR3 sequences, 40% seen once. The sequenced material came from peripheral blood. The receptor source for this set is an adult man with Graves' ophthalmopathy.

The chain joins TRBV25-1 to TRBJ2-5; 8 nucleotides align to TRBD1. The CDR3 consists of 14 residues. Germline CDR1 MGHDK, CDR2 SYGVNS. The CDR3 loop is CARSPTGAIETQYF. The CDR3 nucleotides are TGTGCTAGGTCTCCGACAGGGGCGATAGAGACCCAGTACTTC.

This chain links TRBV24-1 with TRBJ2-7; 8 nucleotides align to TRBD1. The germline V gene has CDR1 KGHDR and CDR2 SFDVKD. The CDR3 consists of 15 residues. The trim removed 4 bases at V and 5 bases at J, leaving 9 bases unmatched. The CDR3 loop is CATSDPGAGGNEQYF. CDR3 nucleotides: TGTGCCACCAGTGACCCAGGGGCAGGGGGCAACGAGCAGTACTTC.

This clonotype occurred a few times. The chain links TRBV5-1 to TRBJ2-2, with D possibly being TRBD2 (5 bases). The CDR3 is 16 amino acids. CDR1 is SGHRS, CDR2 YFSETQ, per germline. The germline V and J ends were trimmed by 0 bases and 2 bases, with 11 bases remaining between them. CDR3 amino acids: CASSLDVAINTGELFF. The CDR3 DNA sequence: TGCGCCAGCAGCTTGGACGTAGCGATAAACACCGGGGAGCTGTTTTTT.

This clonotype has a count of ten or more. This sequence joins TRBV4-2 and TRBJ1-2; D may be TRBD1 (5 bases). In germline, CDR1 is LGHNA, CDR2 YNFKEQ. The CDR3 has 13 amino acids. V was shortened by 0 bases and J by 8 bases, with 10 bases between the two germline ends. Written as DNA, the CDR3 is TGTGCCAGCAGCCAAGATAGGGGTGGAGGCTACACCTTC. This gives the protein CASSQDRGGGYTF.

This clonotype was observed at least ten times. Written as DNA, the CDR3 is TGTGCCAGCAGTGCAGCGGGACAGGGAACCGGGGAGCTGTTTTTT. Protein product: CASSAAGQGTGELFF. The genes are TRBV25-1 and TRBJ2-2; TRBD1 matches 9 bases. The CDR3 is 15 amino acids. The V gene end was trimmed by 4 bases and the J gene end by 5 bases; junction bases not matched to a gene: 5. CDR1 and CDR2 (germline): MGHDK, SYGVNS.

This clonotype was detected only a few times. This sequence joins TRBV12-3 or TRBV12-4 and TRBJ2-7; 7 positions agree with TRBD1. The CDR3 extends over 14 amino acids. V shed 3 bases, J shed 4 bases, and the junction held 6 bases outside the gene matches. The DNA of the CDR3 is TGTGCCAGCAGTTTGAGGACAGGAGTTTACGAGCAGTACTTC. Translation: CASSLRTGVYEQYF.

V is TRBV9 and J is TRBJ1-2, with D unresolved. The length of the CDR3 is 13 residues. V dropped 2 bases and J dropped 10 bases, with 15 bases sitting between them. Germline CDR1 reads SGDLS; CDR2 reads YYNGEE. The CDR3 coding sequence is TGTGCCAGCAGCGTTGTGGCAGAGCAGTCCTACACCTTC. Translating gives CASSVVAEQSYTF.

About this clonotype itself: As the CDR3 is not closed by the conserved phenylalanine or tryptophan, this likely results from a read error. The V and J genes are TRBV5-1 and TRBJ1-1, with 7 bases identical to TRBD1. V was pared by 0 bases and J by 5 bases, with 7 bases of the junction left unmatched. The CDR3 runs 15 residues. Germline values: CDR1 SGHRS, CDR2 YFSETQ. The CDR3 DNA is TGCGCCAGCAGCTTGGCTGTCAGGGGGACGACTGAAGCTTTCTCT. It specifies CASSLAVRGTTEAFS.

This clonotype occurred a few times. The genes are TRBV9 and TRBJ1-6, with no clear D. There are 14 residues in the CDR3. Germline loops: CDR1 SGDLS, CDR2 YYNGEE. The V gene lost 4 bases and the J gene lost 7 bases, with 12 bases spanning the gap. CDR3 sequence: CASSQVGGNSPLHF. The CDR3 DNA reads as TGTGCCAGCAGCCAAGTCGGCGGGAATTCACCCCTCCACTTT.

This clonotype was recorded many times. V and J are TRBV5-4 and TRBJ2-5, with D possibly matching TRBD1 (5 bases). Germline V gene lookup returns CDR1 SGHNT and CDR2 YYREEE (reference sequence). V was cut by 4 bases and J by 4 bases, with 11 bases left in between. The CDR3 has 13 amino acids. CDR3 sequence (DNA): TGTGCCAGCAGCCCGAACCAGGGAGAGACCCAGTACTTC. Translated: CASSPNQGETQYF.

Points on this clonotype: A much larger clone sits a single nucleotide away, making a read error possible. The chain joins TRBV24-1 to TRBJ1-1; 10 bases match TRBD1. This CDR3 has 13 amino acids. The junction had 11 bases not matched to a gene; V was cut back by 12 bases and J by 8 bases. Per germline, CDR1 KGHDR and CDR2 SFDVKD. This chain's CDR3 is CAATSTGGREAFF. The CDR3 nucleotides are TGTGCCGCCACCTCGACAGGGGGCAGAGAAGCTTTCTTT.

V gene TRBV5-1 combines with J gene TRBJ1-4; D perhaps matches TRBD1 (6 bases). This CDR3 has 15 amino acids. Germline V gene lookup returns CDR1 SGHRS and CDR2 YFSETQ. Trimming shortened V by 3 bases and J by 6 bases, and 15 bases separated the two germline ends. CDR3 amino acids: CASSSQGGPDEKLFF. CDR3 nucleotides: TGCGCCAGCAGCTCACAGGGAGGCCCGGATGAAAAACTGTTTTTT.

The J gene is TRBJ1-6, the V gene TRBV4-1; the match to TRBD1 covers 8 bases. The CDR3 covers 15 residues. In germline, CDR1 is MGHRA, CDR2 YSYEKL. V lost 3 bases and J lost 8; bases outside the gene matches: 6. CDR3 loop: CASSHLRGQDSPLHF. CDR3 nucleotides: TGCGCCAGCAGCCACCTCAGGGGGCAGGATTCACCCCTCCACTTT.

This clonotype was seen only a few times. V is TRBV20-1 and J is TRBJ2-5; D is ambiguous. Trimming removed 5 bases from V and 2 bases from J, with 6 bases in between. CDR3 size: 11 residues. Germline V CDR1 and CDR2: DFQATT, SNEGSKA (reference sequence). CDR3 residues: CSAPLQETQYF. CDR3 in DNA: TGCAGTGCTCCCTTACAAGAGACCCAGTACTTC.

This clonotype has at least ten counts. The CDR3 sequence: CASSDSRTNYGYTF. The CDR3 bases are TGTGCCAGCAGTGACTCTCGGACCAACTATGGCTACACCTTC. This chain connects TRBV2 to TRBJ1-2; D is unclear. V was shortened by 3 bases and J by 2 bases, with 10 bases between the two germline ends. CDR1 SNHLY and CDR2 FYNNEI come from the germline V gene. This CDR3 is 14 amino acids long.

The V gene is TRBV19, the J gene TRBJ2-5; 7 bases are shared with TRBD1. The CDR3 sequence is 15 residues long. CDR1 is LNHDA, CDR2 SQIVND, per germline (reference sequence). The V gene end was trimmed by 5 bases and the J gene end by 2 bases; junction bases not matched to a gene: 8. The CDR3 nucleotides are TGTGCCAGTAGTCCCCGCAACAGGGGTCAAGAGACCCAGTACTTC. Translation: CASSPRNRGQETQYF. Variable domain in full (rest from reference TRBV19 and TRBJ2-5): DGGITQSPKYLFRKEGQNVTLSCEQNLNHDAMYWYRQDPGQGLRLIYYSQIVNDFQKGDIAEGYSVSREKKESFPLTVTSAQKNPTAFYLCASSPRNRGQETQYFGPGTRLLVL.

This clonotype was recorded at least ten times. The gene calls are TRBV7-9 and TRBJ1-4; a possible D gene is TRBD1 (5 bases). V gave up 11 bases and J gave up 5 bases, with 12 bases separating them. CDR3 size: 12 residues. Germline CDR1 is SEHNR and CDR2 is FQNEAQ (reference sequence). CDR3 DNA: TGTGCCTATGACGGGGCAAATGAAAAACTGTTTTTT. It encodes CAYDGANEKLFF.

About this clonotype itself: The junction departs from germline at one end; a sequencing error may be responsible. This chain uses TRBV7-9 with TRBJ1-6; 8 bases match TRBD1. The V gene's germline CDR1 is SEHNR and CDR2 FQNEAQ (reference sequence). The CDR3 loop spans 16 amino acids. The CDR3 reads CASSSPGGRYNSPLRF. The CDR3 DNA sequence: TGTGCCAGCAGCTCCCCAGGGGGCCGGTATAATTCACCCCTCCGCTTT.

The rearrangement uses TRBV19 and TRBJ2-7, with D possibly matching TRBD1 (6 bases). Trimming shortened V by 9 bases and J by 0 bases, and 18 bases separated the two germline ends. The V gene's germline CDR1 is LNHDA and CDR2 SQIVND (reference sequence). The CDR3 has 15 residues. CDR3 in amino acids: CASSQEGQSSYEQYF. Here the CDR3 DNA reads TGTGCCAGCAGCCAAGAAGGACAGAGCTCCTACGAGCAGTACTTC. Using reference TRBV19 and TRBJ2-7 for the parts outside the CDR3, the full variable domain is DGGITQSPKYLFRKEGQNVTLSCEQNLNHDAMYWYRQDPGQGLRLIYYSQIVNDFQKGDIAEGYSVSREKKESFPLTVTSAQKNPTAFYLCASSQEGQSSYEQYFGPGTRLTVT.

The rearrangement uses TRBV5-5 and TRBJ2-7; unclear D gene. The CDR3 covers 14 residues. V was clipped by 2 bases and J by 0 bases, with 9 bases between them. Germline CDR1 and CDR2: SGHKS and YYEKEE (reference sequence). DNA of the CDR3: TGTGCCAGCAGCTTCAACCCTTACTCCTACGAGCAGTACTTC. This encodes CASSFNPYSYEQYF.

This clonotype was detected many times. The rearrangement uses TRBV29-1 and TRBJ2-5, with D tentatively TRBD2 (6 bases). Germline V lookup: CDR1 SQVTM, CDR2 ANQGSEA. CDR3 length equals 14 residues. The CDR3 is CSMLGLSRGETQYF. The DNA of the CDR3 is TGCAGTATGCTGGGCCTCTCGCGGGGAGAGACCCAGTACTTC.

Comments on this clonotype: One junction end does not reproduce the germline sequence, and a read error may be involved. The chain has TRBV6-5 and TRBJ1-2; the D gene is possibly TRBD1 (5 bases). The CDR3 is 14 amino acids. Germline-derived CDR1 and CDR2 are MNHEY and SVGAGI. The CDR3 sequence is CASSESLRAYGHTF. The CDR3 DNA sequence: TGTGCCAGCAGTGAATCTCTCAGGGCCTATGGCCACACCTTC.

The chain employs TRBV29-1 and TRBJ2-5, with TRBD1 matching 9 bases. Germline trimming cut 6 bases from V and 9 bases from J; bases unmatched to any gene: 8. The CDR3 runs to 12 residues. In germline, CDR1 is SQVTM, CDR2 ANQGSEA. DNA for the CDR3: TGCAGCGTCGGACAGGGGAAGCAGCCCCAGTACTTC. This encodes CSVGQGKQPQYF.

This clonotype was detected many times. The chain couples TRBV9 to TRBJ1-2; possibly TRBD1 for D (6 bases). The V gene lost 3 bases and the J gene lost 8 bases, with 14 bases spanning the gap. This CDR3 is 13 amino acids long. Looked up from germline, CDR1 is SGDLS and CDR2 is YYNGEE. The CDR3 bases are TGTGCCAGCAGCGACCGGGACATTCGAGGCTACACCTTC. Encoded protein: CASSDRDIRGYTF.

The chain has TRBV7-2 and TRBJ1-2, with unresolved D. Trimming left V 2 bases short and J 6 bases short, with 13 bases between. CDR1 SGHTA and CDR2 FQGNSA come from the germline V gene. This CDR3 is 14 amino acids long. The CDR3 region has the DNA TGTGCCAGCAGCTTAATAGCCGGGGAGCATGGCTACACCTTC. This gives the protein CASSLIAGEHGYTF.

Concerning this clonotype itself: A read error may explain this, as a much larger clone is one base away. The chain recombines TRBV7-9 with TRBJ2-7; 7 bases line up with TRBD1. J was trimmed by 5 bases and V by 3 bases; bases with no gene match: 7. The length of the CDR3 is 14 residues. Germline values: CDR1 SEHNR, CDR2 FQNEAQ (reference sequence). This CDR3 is CASSLGQRFDEQYF. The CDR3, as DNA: TGTGCCAGCAGCTTGGGACAGAGGTTCGACGAGCAGTACTTC. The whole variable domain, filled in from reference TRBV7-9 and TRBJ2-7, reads DTGVSQNPRHKITKRGQNVTFRCDPISEHNRLYWYRQTLGQGPEFLTYFQNEAQLEKSRLLSDRFSAERPKGSFSTLEIQRTEQGDSAMYLCASSLGQRFDEQYFGPGTRLTVT.

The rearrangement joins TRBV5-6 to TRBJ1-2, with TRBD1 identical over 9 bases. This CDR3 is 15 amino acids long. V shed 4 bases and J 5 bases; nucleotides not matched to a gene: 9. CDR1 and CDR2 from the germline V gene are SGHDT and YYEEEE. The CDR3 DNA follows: TGTGCCAGCAGCAGCGGGACAGGGTTCCGATATGGCTACACCTTC. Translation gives CASSSGTGFRYGYTF.